Below, one T cell receptor beta chain is given with its context. Only in-frame clones appear in the TCRdb table, and some are missing; sequencing was by immunoSEQ multiplex PCR. The sample holds roughly 380,000 clones, 80% to 90% seen once. The data were obtained in a study of blood T cell repertoires in COVID-19. Background on the study: Sources were T cells, B-cell-depleted T cells, or PBMCs; the material itself was cDNA or gDNA.

This CDR3 is built from 16 residues. V lost 4 bases to trimming and J lost 0 bases; unmatched junction nucleotides: 3. Germline assignment: CDR1 SGHKS and CDR2 YYEKEE (reference sequence). Clinical history as reported by participants underpinned cohort assignment. The sample was PBMCs or T cells enriched from blood (not recorded which). The source is a man aged 25 to 40 who had recovered from COVID-19. The V call is TRBV5-5, the J call TRBJ2-1; 11 bases agree with TRBD1. The DNA of the CDR3 is TGTGCCAGCAGCCGGGGACAGGGGGGCTCCTACAATGAGCAGTTCTTC. Amino acid sequence: CASSRGQGGSYNEQFF.